The entry below describes one T cell receptor (beta chain). These data are taken from a study of blood T cell repertoires in COVID-19. Background on the study: Samples came from the United States, Italy and Spain, spanning acute and convalescent COVID-19. Sources were T cells, B-cell-depleted T cells, or PBMCs; the material itself was cDNA or gDNA.

In the original workflow: Cell counts per sample came from amplifying reference gene primers. The data were produced by immunoSEQ multiplex PCR, yet TCRdb's version contains in-frame clones alone and is incomplete. The DNA was the basis for D and trimming; V, J and clone size are from that table. The profile covers some 210,000 clones, with roughly 86% appearing a single time and roughly 5% taken by the ten largest. The sequencing input was peripheral blood. The receptor was isolated from a woman in her 70s with active or convalescent COVID-19.

The CDR3 is CASSIDLALISYNEQFF. The CDR3 DNA is TGTGCCAGTAGTATAGATCTTGCACTGATATCCTACAATGAGCAGTTCTTC. V and J are TRBV19 and TRBJ2-1; D remains unclear. CDR3 length equals 17 residues. Trimming took 0 bases from V and 1 from J, leaving 13 bases between them. In germline, CDR1 is LNHDA, CDR2 SQIVND (reference sequence).